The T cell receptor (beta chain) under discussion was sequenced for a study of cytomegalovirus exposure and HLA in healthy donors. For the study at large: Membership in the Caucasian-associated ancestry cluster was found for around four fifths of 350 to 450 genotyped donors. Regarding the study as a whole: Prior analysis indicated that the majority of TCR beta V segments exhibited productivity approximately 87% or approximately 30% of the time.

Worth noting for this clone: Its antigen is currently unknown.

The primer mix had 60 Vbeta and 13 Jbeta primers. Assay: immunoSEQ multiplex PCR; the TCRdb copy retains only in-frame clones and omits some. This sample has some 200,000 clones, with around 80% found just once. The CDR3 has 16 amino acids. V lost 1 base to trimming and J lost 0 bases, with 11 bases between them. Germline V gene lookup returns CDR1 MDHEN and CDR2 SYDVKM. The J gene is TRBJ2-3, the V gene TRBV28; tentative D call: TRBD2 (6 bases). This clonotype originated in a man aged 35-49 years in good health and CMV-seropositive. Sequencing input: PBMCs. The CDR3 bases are TGTGCCAGCAGTTTATTAGGCGGGGCTAGCACAGATACGCAGTATTTT. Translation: CASSLLGGASTDTQYF.